Sequencing of this T cell receptor (beta chain) was carried out in a study of technical replicates of blood from a few donors. This CDR3 contains 15 residues. Germline V gene data show CDR1 as SGHDN and CDR2 as FVKESK. Germline trimming cut 1 base from V and 4 bases from J; bases unmatched to any gene: 6. The method was immunoSEQ multiplex PCR; TCRdb's version includes in-frame clones alone and lacks a portion of them. The sample contains tens of thousands of clones, 95% of which appear only once. This clone was detected once. The chain joins TRBV14 to TRBJ2-5; 7 positions match TRBD2. The receptor was isolated from a human donor in good health. Sequenced sample: T cells isolated from PBMCs. In DNA form, the CDR3 reads TGTGCCAGCAGCCAAGGCGGGGTAGCGGGAGAGACCCAGTACTTC. Translated: CASSQGGVAGETQYF.